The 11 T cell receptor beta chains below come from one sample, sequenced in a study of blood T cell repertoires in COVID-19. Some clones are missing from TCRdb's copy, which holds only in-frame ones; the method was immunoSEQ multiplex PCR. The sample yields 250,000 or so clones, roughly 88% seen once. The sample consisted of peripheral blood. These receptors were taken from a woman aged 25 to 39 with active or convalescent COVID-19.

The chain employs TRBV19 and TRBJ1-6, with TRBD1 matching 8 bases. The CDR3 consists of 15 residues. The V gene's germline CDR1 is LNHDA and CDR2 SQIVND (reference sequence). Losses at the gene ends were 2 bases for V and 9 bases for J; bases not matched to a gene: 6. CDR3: CASSIKNRGGSPLHF. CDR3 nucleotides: TGTGCCAGTAGTATAAAGAACAGGGGGGGTTCACCCCTCCACTTT. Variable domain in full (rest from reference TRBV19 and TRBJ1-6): DGGITQSPKYLFRKEGQNVTLSCEQNLNHDAMYWYRQDPGQGLRLIYYSQIVNDFQKGDIAEGYSVSREKKESFPLTVTSAQKNPTAFYLCASSIKNRGGSPLHFGNGTRLTVT.

CDR3 DNA sequence: TGTGCCAGCAGCTCGGGACTAGGTTTTTACGAGCAGTACTTC. Protein sequence: CASSSGLGFYEQYF. This rearrangement joins TRBV7-2 to TRBJ2-7, with 8 bases aligning to TRBD2. This CDR3 region has 14 residues. V lost 4 bases and J lost 4; bases outside the gene matches: 6. CDR1 SGHTA and CDR2 FQGNSA come from the germline V gene. The variable domain in full, completed from reference TRBV7-2 and TRBJ2-7, reads GAGVSQSPSNKVTEKGKDVELRCDPISGHTALYWYRQSLGQGLEFLIYFQGNSAPDKSGLPSDRFSAERTGGSVSTLTIQRTQQEDSAVYLCASSSGLGFYEQYFGPGTRLTVT.

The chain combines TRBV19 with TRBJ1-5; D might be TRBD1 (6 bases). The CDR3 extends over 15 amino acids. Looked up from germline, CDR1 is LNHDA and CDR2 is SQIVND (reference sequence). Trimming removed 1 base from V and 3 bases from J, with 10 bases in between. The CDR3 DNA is TGTGCCAGTAGTATAGCAAGACAGGACAATCAGCCCCAGCATTTT. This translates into CASSIARQDNQPQHF.

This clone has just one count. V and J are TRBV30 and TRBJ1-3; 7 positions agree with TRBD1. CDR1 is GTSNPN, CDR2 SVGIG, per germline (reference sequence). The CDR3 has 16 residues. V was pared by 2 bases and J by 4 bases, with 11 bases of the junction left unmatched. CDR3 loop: CAWSLTGFSSGNTIYF. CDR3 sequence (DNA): TGTGCCTGGAGTCTGACAGGGTTTTCGTCCGGAAACACCATATATTTT.

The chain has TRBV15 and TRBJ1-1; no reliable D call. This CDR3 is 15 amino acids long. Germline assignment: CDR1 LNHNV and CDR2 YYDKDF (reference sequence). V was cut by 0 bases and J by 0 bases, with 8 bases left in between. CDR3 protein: CATSRERGMNTEAFF. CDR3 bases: TGTGCCACCAGCAGAGAGCGGGGAATGAACACTGAAGCTTTCTTT.

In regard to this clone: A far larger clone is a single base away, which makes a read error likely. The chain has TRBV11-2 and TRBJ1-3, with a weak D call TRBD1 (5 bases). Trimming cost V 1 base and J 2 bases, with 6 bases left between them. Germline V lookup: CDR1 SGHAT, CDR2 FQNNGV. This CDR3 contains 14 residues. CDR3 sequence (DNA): TGTGCCAGCAGCTTAGTAGGGGCTGGAAACACCATATATTTT. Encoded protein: CASSLVGAGNTIYF.

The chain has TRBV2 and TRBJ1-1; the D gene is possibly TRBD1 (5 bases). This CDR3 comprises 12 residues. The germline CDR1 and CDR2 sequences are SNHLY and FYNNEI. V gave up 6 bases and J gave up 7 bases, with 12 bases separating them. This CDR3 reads CASRLTAIEAFF. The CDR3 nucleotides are TGTGCCAGCAGACTGACAGCTATTGAAGCTTTCTTT.

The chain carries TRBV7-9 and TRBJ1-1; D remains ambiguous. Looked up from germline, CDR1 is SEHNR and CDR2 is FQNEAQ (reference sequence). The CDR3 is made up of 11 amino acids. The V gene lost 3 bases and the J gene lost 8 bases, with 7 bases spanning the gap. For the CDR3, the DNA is TGTGCCAGCAGCTTGGCCCCGGAAGCTTTCTTT. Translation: CASSLAPEAFF.

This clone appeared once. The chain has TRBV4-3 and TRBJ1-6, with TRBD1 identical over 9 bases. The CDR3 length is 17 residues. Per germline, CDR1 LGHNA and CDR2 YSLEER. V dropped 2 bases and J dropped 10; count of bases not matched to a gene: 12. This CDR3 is CASSQSGGGQGVSPLHF. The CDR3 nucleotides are TGCGCCAGCAGCCAATCTGGGGGGGGACAGGGAGTATCACCCCTCCACTTT.

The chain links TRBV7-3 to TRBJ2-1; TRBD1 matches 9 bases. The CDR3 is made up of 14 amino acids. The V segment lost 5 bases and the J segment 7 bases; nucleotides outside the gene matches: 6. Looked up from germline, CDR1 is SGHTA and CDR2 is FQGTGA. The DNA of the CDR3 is TGTGCCAGCAGCCAACAGGGGGCACGAAATGAGCAGTTCTTC. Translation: CASSQQGARNEQFF.

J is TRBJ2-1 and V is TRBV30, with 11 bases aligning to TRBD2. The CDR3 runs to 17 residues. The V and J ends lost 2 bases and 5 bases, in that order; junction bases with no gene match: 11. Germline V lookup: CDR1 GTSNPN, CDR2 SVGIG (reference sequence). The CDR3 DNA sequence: TGTGCCTGGAGTCTTTCCCCTCCTAGCGGGGGGCACAATGAGCAGTTCTTC. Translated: CAWSLSPPSGGHNEQFF.